The clone carrying this T cell receptor beta chain was counted a single time. Its specificity is not known. This record comes from a study of radiotherapy plus CTLA-4 blockade in lung cancer. Method: immunoSEQ multiplex PCR; TCRdb's copy keeps in-frame clones and lacks some. The data contain about 73,000 clones, roughly 84% of them singletons. Germline CDR1 is SGHRS and CDR2 is YFSETQ. The CDR3 is 16 residues long. The V gene end was trimmed by 0 bases and the J gene end by 9 bases; junction bases not matched to a gene: 15. Each patient with chemo-refractory metastatic non-small-cell lung cancer was treated with focal radiation plus CTLA-4 blockade using ipilimumab. General observations from the study: Reports state that early shifts in blood T cell clones, with interferon-beta, best predicted response.

The chain combines TRBV5-1 with TRBJ2-7; 7 bases fit TRBD2. The sequencing used peripheral blood, collected from a patient treated with radiotherapy plus ipilimumab. The sequence came from a human donor with non-small cell lung cancer that progressed on radiotherapy plus ipilimumab. The CDR3 region has the DNA TGCGCCAGCAGCTTGGACGGCGGGACTACACCCCCGGGGCAGTACTTC. The encoded protein is CASSLDGGTTPPGQYF.